Sequencing of this T cell receptor beta chain was carried out in a study of cytomegalovirus exposure and HLA in healthy donors. The CDR3 is 14 amino acids. Germline CDR1 is SNHLY and CDR2 is FYNNEI. V was pared by 4 bases and J by 2 bases, with 5 bases of the junction left unmatched. The PCR made use of 60 Vbeta and 13 Jbeta primers. The assay was immunoSEQ multiplex PCR, and TCRdb's table has in-frame clones only and misses some. The data hold over 100,000 clones, with almost 70% observed a single time. The sample was PBMCs. This TCR came from a man aged 25 to 45 in good health and CMV-seropositive. The chain links TRBV2 to TRBJ2-7, with TRBD1 identical over 7 bases. CDR3 residues: CASSAGTVPYEQYF. The CDR3 DNA is TGTGCCAGCAGTGCCGGGACAGTCCCCTACGAGCAGTACTTC.